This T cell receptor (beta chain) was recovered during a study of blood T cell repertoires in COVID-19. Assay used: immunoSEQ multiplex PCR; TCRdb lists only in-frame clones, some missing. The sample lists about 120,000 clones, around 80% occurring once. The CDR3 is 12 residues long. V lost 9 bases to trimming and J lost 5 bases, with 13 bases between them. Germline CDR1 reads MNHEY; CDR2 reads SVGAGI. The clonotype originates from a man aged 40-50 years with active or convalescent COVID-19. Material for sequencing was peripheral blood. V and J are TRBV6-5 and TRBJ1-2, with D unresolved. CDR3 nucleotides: TGTGCCAGTGCCGCTAATTATTATGGCTACACCTTC. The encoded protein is CASAANYYGYTF.